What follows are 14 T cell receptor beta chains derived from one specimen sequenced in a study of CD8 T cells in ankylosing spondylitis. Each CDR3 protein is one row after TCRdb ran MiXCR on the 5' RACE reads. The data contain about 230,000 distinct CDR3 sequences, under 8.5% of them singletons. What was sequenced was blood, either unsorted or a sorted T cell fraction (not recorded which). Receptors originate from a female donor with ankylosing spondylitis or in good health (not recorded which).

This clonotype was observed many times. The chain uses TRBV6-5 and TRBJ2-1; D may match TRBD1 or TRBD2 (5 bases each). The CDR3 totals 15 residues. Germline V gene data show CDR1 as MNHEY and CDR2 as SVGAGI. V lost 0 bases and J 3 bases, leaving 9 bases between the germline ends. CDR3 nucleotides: TGTGCCAGCAGTTACTCGAGGGGAATCTACAATGAGCAGTTCTTC. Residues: CASSYSRGIYNEQFF.

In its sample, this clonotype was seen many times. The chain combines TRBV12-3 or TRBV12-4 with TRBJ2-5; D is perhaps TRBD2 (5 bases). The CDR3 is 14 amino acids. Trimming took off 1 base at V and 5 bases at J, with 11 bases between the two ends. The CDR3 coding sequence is TGTGCCAGCAGTTTAGGAGGGTTGAGGGAGACCCAGTACTTC. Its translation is CASSLGGLRETQYF.

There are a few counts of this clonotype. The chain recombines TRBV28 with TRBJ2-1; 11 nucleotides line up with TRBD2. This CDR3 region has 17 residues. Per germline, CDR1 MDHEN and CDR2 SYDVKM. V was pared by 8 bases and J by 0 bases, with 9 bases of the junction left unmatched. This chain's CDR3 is CASLAGGATSSYNEQFF. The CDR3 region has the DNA TGTGCCAGCCTAGCGGGAGGCGCTACGTCCTCCTACAATGAGCAGTTCTTC.

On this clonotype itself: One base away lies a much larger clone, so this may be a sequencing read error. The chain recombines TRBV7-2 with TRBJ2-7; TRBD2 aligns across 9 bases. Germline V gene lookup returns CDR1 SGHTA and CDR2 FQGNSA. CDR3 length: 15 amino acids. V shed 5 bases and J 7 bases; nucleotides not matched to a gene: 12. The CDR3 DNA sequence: TGTGCCAGCAGCGAATCCCCGGGACTAGCCCGAGAGCAGTACTTC. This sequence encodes CASSESPGLAREQYF.

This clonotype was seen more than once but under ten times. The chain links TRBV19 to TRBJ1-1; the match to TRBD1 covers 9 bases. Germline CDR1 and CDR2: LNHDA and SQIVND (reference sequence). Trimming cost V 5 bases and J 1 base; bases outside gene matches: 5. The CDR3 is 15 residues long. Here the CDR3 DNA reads TGTGCCAGTAGTTTCCAGGACAGGGGGAACACTGAAGCTTTCTTT. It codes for CASSFQDRGNTEAFF.

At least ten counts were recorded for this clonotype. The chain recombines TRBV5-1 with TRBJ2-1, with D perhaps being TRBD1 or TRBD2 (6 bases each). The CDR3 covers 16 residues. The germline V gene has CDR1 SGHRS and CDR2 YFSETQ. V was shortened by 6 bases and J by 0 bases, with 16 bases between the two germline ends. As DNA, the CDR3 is TGCGCCAGCATCGTGGGGGGCGGTAGCTCCTACAATGAGCAGTTCTTC. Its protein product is CASIVGGGSSYNEQFF.

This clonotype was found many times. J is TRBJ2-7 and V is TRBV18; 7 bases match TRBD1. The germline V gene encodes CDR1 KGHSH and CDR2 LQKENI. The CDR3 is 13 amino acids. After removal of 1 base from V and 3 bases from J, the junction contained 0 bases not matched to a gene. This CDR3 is CASSPRQGYEQYF. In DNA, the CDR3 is TGTGCCAGCTCACCACGACAGGGCTACGAGCAGTACTTC.

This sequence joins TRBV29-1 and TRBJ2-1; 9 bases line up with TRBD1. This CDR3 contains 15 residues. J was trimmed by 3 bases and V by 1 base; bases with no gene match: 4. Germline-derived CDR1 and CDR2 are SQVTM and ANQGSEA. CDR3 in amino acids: CSVEAPGQGYNEQFF. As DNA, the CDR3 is TGCAGCGTTGAAGCTCCGGGACAGGGCTACAATGAGCAGTTCTTC.

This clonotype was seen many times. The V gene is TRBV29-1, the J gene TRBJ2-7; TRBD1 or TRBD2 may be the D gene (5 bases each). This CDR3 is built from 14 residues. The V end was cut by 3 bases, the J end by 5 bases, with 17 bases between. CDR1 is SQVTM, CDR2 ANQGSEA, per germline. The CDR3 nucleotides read TGCAGCGTTGAGAGGGGCGGAAGGCCGGACGAGCAGTACTTC. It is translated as CSVERGGRPDEQYF.

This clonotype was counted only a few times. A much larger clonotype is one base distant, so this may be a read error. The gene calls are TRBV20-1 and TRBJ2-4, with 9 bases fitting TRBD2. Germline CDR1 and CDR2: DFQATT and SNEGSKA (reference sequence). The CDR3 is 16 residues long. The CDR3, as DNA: TGCAGTACTAGAGGGCGGGAGGGGTTAGCCAAAAACATTCAGTACTTC. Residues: CSTRGREGLAKNIQYF.

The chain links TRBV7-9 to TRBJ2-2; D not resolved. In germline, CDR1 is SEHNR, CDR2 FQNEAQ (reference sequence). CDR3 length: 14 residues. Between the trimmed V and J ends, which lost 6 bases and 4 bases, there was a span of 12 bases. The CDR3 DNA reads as TGTGCCAGCAGGGGGATTTGGGCCACCGGGGAGCTGTTTTTT. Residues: CASRGIWATGELFF.

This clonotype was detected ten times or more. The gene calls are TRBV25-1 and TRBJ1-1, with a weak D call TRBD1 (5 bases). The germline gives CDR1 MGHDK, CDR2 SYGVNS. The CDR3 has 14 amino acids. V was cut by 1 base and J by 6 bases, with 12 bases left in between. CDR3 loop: CASSEFGQVSEAFF. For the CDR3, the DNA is TGTGCCAGCAGTGAATTCGGACAAGTCTCTGAAGCTTTCTTT. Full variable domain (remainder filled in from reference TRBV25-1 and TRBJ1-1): EADIYQTPRYLVIGTGKKITLECSQTMGHDKMYWYQQDPGMELHLIHYSYGVNSTEKGDLSSESTVSRIRTEHFPLTLESARPSHTSQYLCASSEFGQVSEAFFGQGTRLTVV.

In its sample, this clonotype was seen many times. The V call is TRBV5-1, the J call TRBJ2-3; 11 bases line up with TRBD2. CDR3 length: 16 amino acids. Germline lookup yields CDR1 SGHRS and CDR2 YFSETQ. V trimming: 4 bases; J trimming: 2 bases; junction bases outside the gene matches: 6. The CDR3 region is CASSPKLAGVTDTQYF. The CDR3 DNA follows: TGCGCCAGCAGCCCGAAACTAGCGGGAGTCACAGATACGCAGTATTTT.

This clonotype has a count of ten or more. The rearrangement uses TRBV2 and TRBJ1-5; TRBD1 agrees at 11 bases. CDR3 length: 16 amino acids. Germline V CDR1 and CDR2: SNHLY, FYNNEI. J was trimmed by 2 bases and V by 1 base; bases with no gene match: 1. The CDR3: CASSEGTGGGNQPQHF. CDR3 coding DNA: TGTGCCAGCAGTGAAGGGACAGGGGGCGGCAATCAGCCCCAGCATTTT.